This paragraph reports one T cell receptor beta chain. The source of the sample is a study of T cells expressing NK-cell markers. TCRdb reprocessed the 5' RACE reads and reports one entry per CDR3 protein, with no DNA. This sample's table has about 450,000 distinct CDR3 sequences. The CDR3 loop spans 15 amino acids. Germline V gives CDR1 LNHDA, CDR2 SQIVND (reference sequence). The sequencing input was blood T cells: a sorted CD56 or NKG2C T cell subset, CD4+ or CD8+ T cells, or bulk PBMC T cells (not recorded which). This TCR was recovered from a woman aged 18-69 years in good health. The chain couples TRBV19 to TRBJ2-1; checking the TCRdb D call of TRBD2 is not possible without DNA. The CDR3 spells CASSRSVAGVDEQFF.